This TCR beta chain was sequenced for a study of identifying expanded T cells in peripheral blood. Regarding the study as a whole: Differentially abundant clones: 0.95 to 1.5 between replicates, 16.4 at two to three weeks, 18 to 20 at four. Variance in clone template counts between approximately 2-week samples significantly increased with total template count across all healthy donors.

Healthy donors had no documented immune events, such as infections, while sampled. Of note for this clone: No antigen is known for it.

TCRdb's table, derived via immunoSEQ multiplex PCR, lists solely in-frame clones and lacks some. This repertoire shows 50,000 or so clones, approximately 90% found once; its top ten account for about 3.8%. Germline CDR1 reads LNHDA; CDR2 reads SQIVND (reference sequence). Trimming left V 4 bases short and J 6 bases short, with 6 bases between. The CDR3 is made up of 12 amino acids. This TCR derives from a person aged 18 to 70 in good health. The material sequenced was blood. The chain recombines TRBV19 with TRBJ2-2; D call uncertain. CDR3 residues: CASSNRAGELFF. CDR3 in DNA: TGTGCCAGTAGTAACCGGGCCGGGGAGCTGTTTTTT.